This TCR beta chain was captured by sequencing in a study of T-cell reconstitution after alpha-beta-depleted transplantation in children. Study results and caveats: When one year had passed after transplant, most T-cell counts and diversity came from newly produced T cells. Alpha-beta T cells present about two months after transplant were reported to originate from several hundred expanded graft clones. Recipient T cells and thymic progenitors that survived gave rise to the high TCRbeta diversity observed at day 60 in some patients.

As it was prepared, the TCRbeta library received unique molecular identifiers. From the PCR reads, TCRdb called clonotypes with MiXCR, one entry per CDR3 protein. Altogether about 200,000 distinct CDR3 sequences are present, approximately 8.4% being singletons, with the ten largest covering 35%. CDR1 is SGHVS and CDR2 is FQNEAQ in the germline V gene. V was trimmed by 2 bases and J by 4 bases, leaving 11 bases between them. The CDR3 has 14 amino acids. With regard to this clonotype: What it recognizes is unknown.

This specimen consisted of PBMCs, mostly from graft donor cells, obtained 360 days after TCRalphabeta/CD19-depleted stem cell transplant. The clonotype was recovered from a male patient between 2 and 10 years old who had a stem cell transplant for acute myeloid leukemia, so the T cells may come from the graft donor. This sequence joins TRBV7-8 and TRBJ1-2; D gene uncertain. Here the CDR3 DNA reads TGTGCCAGCAGCTTAATGGGCAGGACCTATGGCTACACCTTC. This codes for CASSLMGRTYGYTF.